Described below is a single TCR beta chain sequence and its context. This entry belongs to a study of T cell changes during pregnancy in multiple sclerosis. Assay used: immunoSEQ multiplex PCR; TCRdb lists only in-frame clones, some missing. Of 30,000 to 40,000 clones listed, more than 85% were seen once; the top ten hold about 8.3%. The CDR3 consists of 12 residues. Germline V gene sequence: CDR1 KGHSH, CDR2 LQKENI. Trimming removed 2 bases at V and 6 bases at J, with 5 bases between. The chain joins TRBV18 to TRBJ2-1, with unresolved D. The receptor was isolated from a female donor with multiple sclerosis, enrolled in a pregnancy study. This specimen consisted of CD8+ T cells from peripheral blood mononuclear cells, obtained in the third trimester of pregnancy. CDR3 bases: TGTGCCAGCTCACCAGAGAGCAATGAGCAGTTCTTC. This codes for CASSPESNEQFF. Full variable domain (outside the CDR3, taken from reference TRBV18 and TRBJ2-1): NAGVMQNPRHLVRRRGQEARLRCSPMKGHSHVYWYRQLPEEGLKFMVYLQKENIIDESGMPKERFSAEFPKEGPSILRIQQVVRGDSAAYFCASSPESNEQFFGPGTRLTVL.